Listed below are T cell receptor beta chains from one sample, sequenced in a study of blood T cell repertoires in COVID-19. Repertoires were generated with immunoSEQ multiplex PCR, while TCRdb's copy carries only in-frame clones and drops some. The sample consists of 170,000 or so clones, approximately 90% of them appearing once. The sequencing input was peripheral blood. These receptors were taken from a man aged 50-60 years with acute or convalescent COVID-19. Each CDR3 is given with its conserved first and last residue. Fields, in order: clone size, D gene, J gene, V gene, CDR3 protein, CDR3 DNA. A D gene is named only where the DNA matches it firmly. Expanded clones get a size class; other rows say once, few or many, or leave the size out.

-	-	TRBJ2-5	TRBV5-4	CASSMDPGAGETQYF	TGTGCCAGCAGCATGGACCCAGGGGCTGGGGAGACCCAGTACTTC
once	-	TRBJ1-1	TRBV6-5	CASSYSYKKNTEAFF	TGTGCCAGCAGTTACTCATATAAAAAAAACACTGAAGCTTTCTTT
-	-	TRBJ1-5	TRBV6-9	CASSYSAGAQPQHF	TGTGCCAGCAGTTATTCGGCAGGGGCTCAGCCCCAGCATTTT
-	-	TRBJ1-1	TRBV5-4	CASSLVGREAFF	TGTGCCAGCAGCTTGGTAGGCAGGGAAGCTTTCTTT
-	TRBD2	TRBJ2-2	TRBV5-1	CASSTRTASGITGELFF	TGCGCCAGCAGCACACGGACCGCTAGCGGGATAACCGGGGAGCTGTTTTTT
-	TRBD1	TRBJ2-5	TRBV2	CASSTQGSQETQYF	TGTGCCAGCAGCACACAGGGGAGCCAAGAGACCCAGTACTTC
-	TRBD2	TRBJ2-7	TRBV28	CASTFKPWTESGRGSYEQYF	TGTGCCAGTACCTTTAAACCCTGGACAGAAAGCGGGAGGGGGTCGTACGAGCAGTACTTC
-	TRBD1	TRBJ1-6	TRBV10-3	CAISLRDSNNSPLHF	TGTGCCATCAGCCTCCGGGACAGCAATAATTCACCCCTCCACTTT
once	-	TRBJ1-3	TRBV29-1	CSVDTPQGSGNTIYF	TGCAGCGTTGACACACCTCAGGGTTCTGGAAACACCATATATTTT
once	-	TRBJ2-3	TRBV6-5	CASSYSGAGTDTQYF	TGTGCCAGCAGTTACTCTGGGGCGGGCACAGATACGCAGTATTTT
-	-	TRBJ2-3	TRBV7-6	CASSLLGPDTQYF	TGTGCCAGCAGCTTATTGGGCCCAGATACGCAGTATTTT
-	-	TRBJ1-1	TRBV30	CAWSVRVNTEAFF	TGTGCCTGGAGTGTACGCGTAAACACTGAAGCTTTCTTT
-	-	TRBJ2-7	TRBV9	CASSVGGPLHSEQYF	TGTGCCAGCAGCGTAGGCGGTCCCCTGCACTCCGAGCAGTACTTC
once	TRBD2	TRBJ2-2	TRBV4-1	CASSPRGGRARGTGELFF	TGCGCCAGCAGCCCCCGGGGCGGGAGGGCCAGGGGCACCGGGGAGCTGTTTTTT
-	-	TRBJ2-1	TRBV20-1	CKFSGNEQFF	TGCAAATTCAGCGGGAATGAGCAGTTCTTC
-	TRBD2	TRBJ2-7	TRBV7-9	CASSSGGGEQYF	TGTGCCAGCAGCTCAGGCGGGGGCGAGCAGTACTTC
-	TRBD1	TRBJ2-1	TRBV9	CASSASGQRYNEQFF	TGTGCCAGCAGCGCCTCGGGACAGAGATACAATGAGCAGTTCTTC
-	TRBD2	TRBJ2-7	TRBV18	CASSPGLVSYEQYF	TGTGCCAGCTCTCCGGGACTAGTTTCCTACGAGCAGTACTTC
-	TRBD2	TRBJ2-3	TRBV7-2	CASSLGASGGDTQYF	TGTGCCAGCAGCTTAGGGGCTAGCGGGGGAGATACGCAGTATTTT
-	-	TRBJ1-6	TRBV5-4	CASSLSGGTSNSPLHF	TGTGCCAGCAGCTTAAGCGGGGGCACGAGTAATTCACCCCTCCACTTT
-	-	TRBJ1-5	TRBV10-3	CAISELGQGNQPQHF	TGTGCCATCAGTGAGTTGGGCCAGGGGAATCAGCCCCAGCATTTT
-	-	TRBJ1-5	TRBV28	CASSIRGEFNQPQHF	TGTGCCAGCAGTATTCGGGGGGAATTTAATCAGCCCCAGCATTTT
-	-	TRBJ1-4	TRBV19	CASSLGEVGKLFF	TGTGCCAGTAGTCTGGGGGAGGTAGGAAAACTGTTTTTT
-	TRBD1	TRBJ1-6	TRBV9	CASSVTGESPLHF	TGTGCCAGCAGCGTAACAGGGGAGTCACCCCTCCACTTT
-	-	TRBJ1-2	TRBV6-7	CASSRFRQTHYYGYTF	TGTGCCAGCAGTCGCTTTAGACAGACTCACTACTATGGCTACACCTTC
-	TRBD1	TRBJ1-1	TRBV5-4	CASSLWPGGPMSNTEAFF	TGTGCCAGCAGCTTGTGGCCAGGGGGCCCTATGTCGAACACTGAAGCTTTCTTT
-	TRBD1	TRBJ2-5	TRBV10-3	CAISSTGFQETQYF	TGTGCCATCAGTTCGACAGGGTTTCAAGAGACCCAGTACTTC
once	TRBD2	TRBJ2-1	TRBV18	CASSRREPLAGEEQFF	TGTGCCAGCTCACGTCGTGAACCACTAGCGGGGGAGGAGCAGTTCTTC
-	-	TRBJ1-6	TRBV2	CASSEITGNSPLHF	TGTGCCAGCAGTGAAATAACAGGGAATTCACCCCTCCACTTT
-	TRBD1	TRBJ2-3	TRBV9	CASSAFRDRDDTQYF	TGTGCCAGCAGCGCGTTCCGGGACAGGGATGATACGCAGTATTTT
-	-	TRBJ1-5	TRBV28	CASRESNQPQHF	TGTGCCAGCAGGGAGAGCAATCAGCCCCAGCATTTT
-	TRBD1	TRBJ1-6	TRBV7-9	CASSLSGQYWSPLHF	TGTGCCAGCAGCCTATCGGGACAGTATTGGTCACCCCTCCACTTT
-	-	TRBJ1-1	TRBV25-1	CASTEQQNTEAFF	TGTGCCAGCACCGAACAGCAGAACACTGAAGCTTTCTTT
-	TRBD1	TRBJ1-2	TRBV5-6	CASSPDRGLGSYTF	TGTGCCAGCAGCCCGGACAGGGGGCTAGGAAGCTACACCTTC
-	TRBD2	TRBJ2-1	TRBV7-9	CASSPRQGSGRYSGDEQFF	TGTGCCAGCAGCCCACGACAGGGTAGCGGGAGGTATTCTGGCGATGAGCAGTTCTTC
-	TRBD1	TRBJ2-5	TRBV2	CASSQDRGLLQETQYF	TGTGCCAGCAGCCAGGACAGGGGCCTTCTCCAAGAGACCCAGTACTTC
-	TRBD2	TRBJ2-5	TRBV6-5	CASSYWGTSGEETQYF	TGTGCCAGCAGTTACTGGGGGACTAGCGGGGAAGAGACCCAGTACTTC
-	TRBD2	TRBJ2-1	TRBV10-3	CAISGTGTSEHNEQFF	TGTGCCATCAGTGGAACCGGGACTAGCGAACACAATGAGCAGTTCTTC
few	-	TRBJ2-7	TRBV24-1	CATSDHRVGEQYF	TGTGCCACCAGTGATCATCGGGTTGGCGAGCAGTACTTC
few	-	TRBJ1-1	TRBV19	CASSTSWGGGTEAFF	TGTGCCAGTAGCACCTCCTGGGGGGGCGGCACTGAAGCTTTCTTT
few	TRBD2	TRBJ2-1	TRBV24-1	CATSDPGLAGDTSDLSSYNEQFF	TGTGCCACCAGTGATCCAGGACTAGCGGGAGATACTTCAGACCTGAGCTCCTACAATGAGCAGTTCTTC
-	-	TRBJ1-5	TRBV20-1	CSASARGNQPQHF	TGCAGTGCTAGTGCACGAGGCAATCAGCCCCAGCATTTT
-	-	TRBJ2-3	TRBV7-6	CASSKPRGTSTDTQYF	TGTGCCAGCAGTAAACCTCGGGGTACTAGCACAGATACGCAGTATTTT
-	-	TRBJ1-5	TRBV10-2	CASSESAGDQPQHF	TGCGCCAGCAGTGAGTCTGCCGGGGATCAGCCCCAGCATTTT
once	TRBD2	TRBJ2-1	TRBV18	CASSPAGTSGGRHNEQFF	TGTGCCAGCTCACCTGCCGGGACTAGCGGGGGGCGCCACAATGAGCAGTTCTTC
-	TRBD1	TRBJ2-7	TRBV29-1	CSAKRTGPYEQYF	TGCAGCGCAAAACGGACAGGGCCCTACGAGCAGTACTTC
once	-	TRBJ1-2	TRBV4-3	CASSQSNRAREYGYTF	TGCGCCAGCAGCCAATCTAACAGGGCACGGGAATATGGCTACACCTTC
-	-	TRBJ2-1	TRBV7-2	CASSIQGNEQFF	TGTGCCAGCAGCATCCAGGGTAATGAGCAGTTCTTC
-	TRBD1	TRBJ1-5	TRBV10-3	CAISGGQGGPQPQHF	TGTGCCATCAGCGGGGGACAGGGTGGCCCTCAGCCCCAGCATTTT
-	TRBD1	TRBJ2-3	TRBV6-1	CASSGMDRAASTDTQYF	TGTGCCAGCAGTGGGATGGACAGGGCCGCTAGCACAGATACGCAGTATTTT
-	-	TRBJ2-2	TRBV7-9	CAGAPRNTGELFF	TGTGCCGGTGCTCCGAGGAACACCGGGGAGCTGTTTTTT
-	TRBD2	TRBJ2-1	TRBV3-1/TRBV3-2	CASRLAGATYNEQFF	TGTGCCAGCAGGTTAGCGGGAGCCACCTACAATGAGCAGTTCTTC
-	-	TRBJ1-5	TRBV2	CASSGGLMGNQPQHF	TGTGCCAGCAGCGGGGGGTTGATGGGCAATCAGCCCCAGCATTTT
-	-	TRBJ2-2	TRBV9	CASSVGPSREWAAGELFF	TGTGCCAGCAGCGTAGGCCCCTCGAGGGAGTGGGCGGCCGGGGAGCTGTTTTTT